These 13 T cell receptor beta chains were sequenced from one sample in a study of CD8 T cells in ankylosing spondylitis. Each CDR3 protein gets one entry after TCRdb re-called the 5' RACE reads with MiXCR. The table has under 150,000 distinct CDR3 sequences, 6.5% to 8.5% seen once. The specimen was synovial fluid, either unsorted or a sorted T cell fraction (not recorded which). The receptors shown here come from a male donor with ankylosing spondylitis.

This clonotype was counted between two and nine times. V usage is TRBV7-9 and J usage is TRBJ1-6; unclear D gene. The germline V gene encodes CDR1 SEHNR and CDR2 FQNEAQ (reference sequence). Trimming left V 1 base short and J 7 bases short, with 5 bases between. This CDR3 is built from 13 residues. This CDR3 reads CASSLEVNSPLHF. CDR3 nucleotide sequence: TGTGCCAGCAGCTTAGAAGTAAATTCACCCCTCCACTTT.

This clonotype was seen more than once but under ten times. The chain links TRBV5-1 to TRBJ1-1, with D unclear. This CDR3 is built from 11 residues. V was shortened by 7 bases and J by 0 bases, with 4 bases between the two germline ends. Germline V gives CDR1 SGHRS, CDR2 YFSETQ. CDR3 region: CASALNTEAFF. In DNA form, the CDR3 reads TGCGCCAGCGCCTTGAACACTGAAGCTTTCTTT.

V and J are TRBV11-3 and TRBJ2-5; D perhaps matches TRBD1 (5 bases). Looked up from germline, CDR1 is SGHNT and CDR2 is YENEEA. The CDR3 extends over 15 amino acids. The ends were cut back, 1 base at V and 4 bases at J, with 13 bases in the middle. DNA for the CDR3: TGTGCCAGCAGCTTAGGTGTCTCTAGGGGAGAGACCCAGTACTTC. It encodes CASSLGVSRGETQYF.

This clonotype was found many times. CDR3 DNA sequence: TGTGCCAGCAGCCCCAGGGAGCGGGCAGACTACGAGCAGTACTTC. It is translated as CASSPRERADYEQYF. The V and J genes are TRBV7-8 and TRBJ2-7; D may be TRBD2 (6 bases). Germline CDR1 reads SGHVS; CDR2 reads FQNEAQ. CDR3 length: 15 residues. V lost 5 bases and J 3 bases, leaving 17 bases between the germline ends.

This clonotype was detected a few times. This rearrangement joins TRBV29-1 to TRBJ2-7; a possible D gene is TRBD2 (6 bases). The V end lost 7 bases, the J end lost 3 bases, and 16 bases lay between the germline ends. The CDR3 totals 13 residues. CDR1 and CDR2 (germline): SQVTM, ANQGSEA. CDR3 protein: CSASRGLYYEQYF. The CDR3 DNA is TGCAGCGCCTCCCGGGGACTTTACTACGAGCAGTACTTC.

In its sample, this clonotype was seen many times. The chain uses TRBV30 and TRBJ1-1; a possible D gene is TRBD1 (5 bases). This CDR3 is 16 amino acids long. The germline gives CDR1 GTSNPN, CDR2 SVGIG (reference sequence). The V and J ends lost 4 bases and 0 bases respectively, with 18 bases between them. The CDR3 loop reads CAWKRMLRGMNTEAFF. In DNA form, the CDR3 reads TGTGCCTGGAAAAGAATGTTGAGGGGCATGAACACTGAAGCTTTCTTT.

V and J are TRBV6-5 and TRBJ1-5; D is possibly TRBD1 (6 bases). The germline CDR1 and CDR2 sequences are MNHEY and SVGAGI. CDR3 length equals 15 residues. V was shortened by 4 bases and J by 7 bases, with 17 bases between the two germline ends. In DNA form, the CDR3 reads TGTGCCAGCAGTTTAACAGGGTTGGGAGGCCAGCCCCAGCATTTT. It codes for CASSLTGLGGQPQHF.

V gene TRBV7-3 combines with J gene TRBJ1-1; the D is unclear. The CDR3 spans 13 residues. Trimming took 6 bases from V and 4 from J, leaving 12 bases between them. Germline values: CDR1 SGHTA, CDR2 FQGTGA. CDR3 DNA sequence: TGTGCCAGCAGACGGAATATAGGCACTGAAGCTTTCTTT. Translating it yields CASRRNIGTEAFF.

This clonotype was seen ten or more times. The rearrangement joins TRBV5-1 to TRBJ2-7; D is ambiguous. V lost 5 bases and J 0 bases, leaving 12 bases between the germline ends. This CDR3 region has 14 residues. The germline V gene has CDR1 SGHRS and CDR2 YFSETQ. CDR3 DNA: TGCGCCAGCAGAGTAGAGGTGTCCTCCTACGAGCAGTACTTC. Its translation: CASRVEVSSYEQYF.

There are many counts of this clonotype. The rearrangement links TRBV11-2 to TRBJ1-1; 7 nucleotides align to TRBD1. This CDR3 spans 14 amino acids. Trimming at V came to 4 bases and at J to 3 bases, leaving 5 bases not matched to a gene. From germline, CDR1 is SGHAT and CDR2 FQNNGV. The DNA of the CDR3 is TGTGCCAGCAGCTCTTGGACAGGAGACACTGAAGCTTTCTTT. Translated: CASSSWTGDTEAFF.

This clonotype was recorded many times. The V gene is TRBV6-2 or TRBV6-3, the J gene TRBJ2-1; 7 bases are shared with TRBD2. V was clipped by 8 bases and J by 0 bases; unmatched bases: 7. From germline, CDR1 is MNHEY and CDR2 SVGEGT. The CDR3 covers 15 residues. The CDR3 loop is CASVKRGSSYNEQFF. The DNA for the CDR3 is TGTGCCAGCGTCAAGCGGGGAAGCTCCTACAATGAGCAGTTCTTC.

This clonotype was recorded many times. The V and J genes are TRBV7-2 and TRBJ2-3; 10 nucleotides agree with TRBD2. The V segment lost 6 bases and the J segment 5 bases; nucleotides outside the gene matches: 8. Germline values: CDR1 SGHTA, CDR2 FQGNSA. This CDR3 contains 15 residues. CDR3 loop: CASRRTSGRGDTQYF. The CDR3 DNA sequence: TGTGCCAGCAGGCGGACTAGCGGTAGGGGAGATACGCAGTATTTT.

This clonotype was detected only a few times. The J gene is TRBJ1-1, the V gene TRBV7-9; no definite D call. Germline V CDR1 and CDR2: SEHNR, FQNEAQ (reference sequence). The CDR3 consists of 14 residues. V was clipped by 1 base and J by 3 bases, with 9 bases between them. The CDR3 DNA follows: TGTGCCAGCAGCTTAGGAGAAGGTGACACTGAAGCTTTCTTT. This sequence encodes CASSLGEGDTEAFF. Full variable domain (remainder filled in from reference TRBV7-9 and TRBJ1-1): DTGVSQNPRHKITKRGQNVTFRCDPISEHNRLYWYRQTLGQGPEFLTYFQNEAQLEKSRLLSDRFSAERPKGSFSTLEIQRTEQGDSAMYLCASSLGEGDTEAFFGQGTRLTVV.